The T cell receptor (beta chain) described here comes from a study of blood T cell repertoires in COVID-19. About the study: Acute and convalescent COVID-19 specimens originated in the United States, Italy and Spain. T cells, B-cell-depleted T cells, or PBMCs supplied cDNA or gDNA.

Original methodology: Nucleated cell counts were estimated from reference gene primer amplification. Sequenced by immunoSEQ multiplex PCR; TCRdb stores in-frame clones only, minus some. V, J and clone size are those of that table, while D and trimming were read from the DNA. The table records about 160,000 clones, about nine tenths of them present only once. CDR3 length equals 11 residues. Trimming took off 5 bases at V and 8 bases at J, with 7 bases between the two ends. Sequenced sample: peripheral blood. This sequence was found in a man younger than 35 with acute or convalescent COVID-19. The rearrangement uses TRBV12-3 or TRBV12-4 and TRBJ2-1; D is unresolved. The CDR3 here is CASSISYEQFF. CDR3 sequence (DNA): TGTGCCAGCAGTATCTCCTATGAGCAGTTCTTC.